This T cell receptor (beta chain) stems from a study of T cells in Graves' hyperthyroidism and ophthalmopathy. Overall study findings and caveats: Most clonotypes expanded in the thyroid (above 0.001) were also present in blood. Ophthalmopathy got predicted by the model a median 6.5 months before its onset.

Authors of the study amplified TCR beta CDR3 regions from RNA transcripts. A first-round RT-PCR of the TCR CDR3 used the HTBI primer set. TCRdb itself ran the multiplex PCR reads through MiXCR, one entry per CDR3 protein. The table has fewer than 750,000 distinct CDR3 sequences, 14% to 15% seen once. Ophthalmopathy patients all had a Clinical Activity Score of at least 3, a NOSPECS grade of at least 4 and disease under 3 months old. Uncontrolled infection, other autoimmune disease, pregnancy or lactation disqualified patients from enrolment. This clonotype was detected ten times or more. What it recognizes is unknown. Between the trimmed V and J ends, which lost 5 bases and 5 bases, there was a span of 18 bases. Germline V gives CDR1 SGHVS, CDR2 FQNEAQ. This CDR3 is built from 15 residues.

The chain couples TRBV7-8 to TRBJ2-5; D is possibly TRBD2 (6 bases). Sequenced input: blood. The source is a woman aged 35 to 49 with Graves' ophthalmopathy. CDR3: CASSDRPGRGETQYF. The CDR3 DNA reads as TGTGCCAGCAGCGACCGCCCGGGACGGGGGGAGACCCAGTACTTC.